One and the same sample provided the 24 T cell receptor beta chains below, sequenced in a study of blood T cell repertoires in COVID-19. The method was immunoSEQ multiplex PCR; TCRdb's version includes in-frame clones alone and lacks a portion of them. The sample includes 130,000 or so clones, around 89% seen only once; the top ten take 10%. Input material: peripheral blood. Receptor source: a man aged 45-60 years with acute or convalescent COVID-19.

The CDR3 protein is CASGRWQGNYGYTF. CDR3 bases: TGTGCCAGCGGCAGATGGCAGGGAAACTATGGCTACACCTTC. The genes are TRBV27 and TRBJ1-2, with D possibly matching TRBD1 (5 bases). The CDR3 runs to 14 residues. Between the trimmed V and J ends, which lost 8 bases and 2 bases, there was a span of 15 bases. CDR1 and CDR2 from the germline V gene are MNHEY and SMNVEV (reference sequence).

The chain links TRBV19 to TRBJ2-1, with D possibly matching TRBD2 (6 bases). Trimming took off 7 bases at V and 2 bases at J, with 21 bases between the two ends. CDR3 length equals 17 residues. Germline V CDR1 and CDR2: LNHDA, SQIVND (reference sequence). The CDR3 coding sequence is TGTGCCAGTACCCCTGCGGGACCCGGACATACCTACAATGAGCAGTTCTTC. It translates to CASTPAGPGHTYNEQFF.

This clone was recorded only once. The V gene is TRBV7-9, the J gene TRBJ2-3; D remains ambiguous. The CDR3 consists of 14 residues. V shed 2 bases and J shed 6 bases, with 12 bases lying between them. Germline values: CDR1 SEHNR, CDR2 FQNEAQ (reference sequence). Here the CDR3 reads CASSLSDSVDTQYF. The CDR3 DNA follows: TGTGCCAGCAGCTTATCCGATAGTGTGGATACGCAGTATTTT.

In DNA, the CDR3 is TGTGCCAGCAGCCCTTCTAGCGCGGGAGAGACCCAGTACTTC. Residues: CASSPSSAGETQYF. The rearrangement uses TRBV7-2 and TRBJ2-5; a weak D match, TRBD2 (6 bases). V lost 5 bases, J lost 4 bases, and 14 bases lay in between. CDR1 and CDR2 from the germline V gene are SGHTA and FQGNSA. The CDR3 spans 14 residues.

The chain recombines TRBV18 with TRBJ1-2, with D uncertain. Trimming pared 6 bases from V and 1 base from J, leaving 12 bases between. The germline V gene has CDR1 KGHSH and CDR2 LQKENI. CDR3 length: 14 amino acids. The CDR3 here is CASSRAAVNYGYTF. The CDR3 coding sequence is TGTGCCAGCTCCCGTGCGGCAGTTAACTATGGCTACACCTTC.

V gene TRBV27 combines with J gene TRBJ2-1, with a weak D call TRBD2 (5 bases). The V gene's germline CDR1 is MNHEY and CDR2 SMNVEV (reference sequence). Trimming cost V 2 bases and J 6 bases, with 11 bases left between them. This CDR3 contains 14 residues. CDR3 coding DNA: TGTGCCAGCAGTTTAGGTCTAGCTCCCAATGAGCAGTTCTTC. Its protein product is CASSLGLAPNEQFF.

J is TRBJ2-5 and V is TRBV5-1, with D perhaps matching TRBD1 (6 bases). This CDR3 contains 14 residues. CDR1 is SGHRS and CDR2 is YFSETQ in the germline V gene. V was cut by 0 bases and J by 7 bases, with 13 bases left in between. DNA of the CDR3: TGCGCCAGCAGCTTGGGGGACACGCTGGGGACCCAGTACTTC. Amino acid sequence: CASSLGDTLGTQYF. The variable domain in full, completed from reference TRBV5-1 and TRBJ2-5, reads KAGVTQTPRYLIKTRGQQVTLSCSPISGHRSVSWYQQTPGQGLQFLFEYFSETQRNKGNFPGRFSGRQFSNSRSEMNVSTLELGDSALYLCASSLGDTLGTQYFGPGTRLLVL.

This chain joins TRBV12-3 or TRBV12-4 and TRBJ1-1, with a weak D call TRBD1 (5 bases). The CDR3 length is 13 residues. Between the trimmed V and J ends, which lost 6 bases and 1 base, there was a span of 9 bases. The CDR3 nucleotides are TGTGCCAGCAGCAATAGGGGGAACACTGAAGCTTTCTTT. This codes for CASSNRGNTEAFF.

The gene calls are TRBV6-1 and TRBJ1-1, with D hard to call. This CDR3 region has 15 residues. CDR1 is MNHNS, CDR2 SASEGT, per germline. Trimming removed 2 bases from V and 0 bases from J, with 10 bases in between. CDR3 coding DNA: TGTGCCAGCAGTGAATTTCAAGGAGTGAACACTGAAGCTTTCTTT. This sequence encodes CASSEFQGVNTEAFF.

This chain links TRBV9 with TRBJ2-7; possibly TRBD2 for D (5 bases). The V and J ends lost 4 bases and 7 bases respectively, with 24 bases between them. The length of the CDR3 is 16 residues. The germline gives CDR1 SGDLS, CDR2 YYNGEE. The CDR3 bases are TGTGCCAGCAGCCTAGGACTGGCAACGGCCAATTGGGAGCAGTACTTC. Residues: CASSLGLATANWEQYF. The entire variable domain, with the rest obtained from reference TRBV9 and TRBJ2-7, is as follows: DSGVTQTPKHLITATGQRVTLRCSPRSGDLSVYWYQQSLDQGLQFLIQYYNGEERAKGNILERFSAQQFPDLHSELNLSSLELGDSALYFCASSLGLATANWEQYFGPGTRLTVT.

V is TRBV20-1 and J is TRBJ1-4; TRBD1 matches 8 bases. The J segment lost 11 bases and the V segment lost 6 bases, leaving 5 bases of the junction unmatched. The CDR3 is 11 residues long. CDR1 DFQATT and CDR2 SNEGSKA come from the germline V gene (reference sequence). CDR3 nucleotide sequence: TGCAGTGCCCCGGACAGGGCTAAACTGTTTTTT. This translates into CSAPDRAKLFF.

The chain couples TRBV28 to TRBJ1-3; D remains unclear. The CDR3 covers 12 residues. Germline V gene sequence: CDR1 MDHEN, CDR2 SYDVKM. The ends were cut back, 4 bases at V and 3 bases at J, with 4 bases in the middle. The CDR3 protein is CASSSVGNTIYF. The CDR3, as DNA: TGTGCCAGCAGTTCAGTTGGAAACACCATATATTTT. The full variable domain, in which reference TRBV28 and TRBJ1-3 provide the parts outside the CDR3, is DVKVTQSSRYLVKRTGEKVFLECVQDMDHENMFWYRQDPGLGLRLIYFSYDVKMKEKGDIPEGYSVSREKKERFSLILESASTNQTSMYLCASSSVGNTIYFGEGSWLTVV.

The sample holds one count of this clone. V is TRBV11-2 and J is TRBJ2-7; D perhaps matches TRBD2 (6 bases). V dropped 5 bases and J dropped 6 bases, with 17 bases sitting between them. The germline V gene has CDR1 SGHAT and CDR2 FQNNGV. The CDR3 covers 14 residues. CDR3 sequence (DNA): TGTGCCAGCAGCCTCCCGTTAGCGGTAGCCGAGCAGTACTTC. Its protein product is CASSLPLAVAEQYF.

The rearrangement joins TRBV6-2 or TRBV6-3 to TRBJ1-3; D is uncertain. The germline gives CDR1 MNHEY, CDR2 SVGEGT. The CDR3 totals 17 residues. The V gene lost 6 bases and the J gene lost 4 bases, with 22 bases spanning the gap. This CDR3 is CASSPPGGEGPGNTIYF. The CDR3 region has the DNA TGTGCCAGCAGCCCTCCCGGCGGTGAGGGCCCGGGAAACACCATATATTTT.

The J gene is TRBJ1-1, the V gene TRBV7-9, with D unresolved. This CDR3 is built from 14 residues. Per germline, CDR1 SEHNR and CDR2 FQNEAQ (reference sequence). Trimming shortened V by 3 bases and J by 7 bases, and 15 bases separated the two germline ends. CDR3 in DNA: TGTGCCAGCAGCTTTCCCAGATGGCGGGTTGAAGCTTTCTTT. It encodes CASSFPRWRVEAFF.

The chain joins TRBV27 to TRBJ1-1; maybe TRBD1 (5 bases). This CDR3 is 14 amino acids long. Per germline, CDR1 MNHEY and CDR2 SMNVEV (reference sequence). Trimming shortened V by 1 base and J by 0 bases, and 6 bases separated the two germline ends. The CDR3 DNA is TGTGCCAGCAGTTTATTAGGGGTGAACACTGAAGCTTTCTTT. This codes for CASSLLGVNTEAFF.

The J gene is TRBJ1-2, the V gene TRBV19; D is perhaps TRBD1 (5 bases). The germline V gene has CDR1 LNHDA and CDR2 SQIVND (reference sequence). V was shortened by 8 bases and J by 2 bases, with 15 bases between the two germline ends. The CDR3 is 14 amino acids. The CDR3 DNA reads TGTGCCAGTCAACAGGATTGGGGCAACTATGGCTACACCTTC. Protein product: CASQQDWGNYGYTF.

The chain recombines TRBV28 with TRBJ1-2; 9 positions match TRBD1. Germline V CDR1 and CDR2: MDHEN, SYDVKM. The CDR3 has 14 amino acids. J lost 13 bases, V lost 2 bases, and 11 bases had no gene match. The DNA for the CDR3 is TGTGCCAGCAGTTTACAACCGGGACAGGGTGTAGCCACCTTC. This gives the protein CASSLQPGQGVATF.

The gene calls are TRBV6-5 and TRBJ2-5; 8 bases are shared with TRBD2. The CDR3 is made up of 14 amino acids. Germline CDR1 is MNHEY and CDR2 is SVGAGI. V shed 6 bases, J shed 4 bases, and the junction held 7 bases outside the gene matches. The CDR3 is CASRRTSTRETQYF. The CDR3 DNA reads as TGTGCCAGCAGGCGGACTAGCACTCGAGAGACCCAGTACTTC.

This clone was recorded many times. This chain links TRBV19 with TRBJ1-1; tentative D call: TRBD1 (5 bases). This CDR3 region has 13 residues. Germline lookup yields CDR1 LNHDA and CDR2 SQIVND (reference sequence). V was shortened by 5 bases and J by 6 bases, with 13 bases between the two germline ends. For the CDR3, the DNA is TGTGCCAGTAGTCTTCGTCGGGGGGCTGAAGCTTTCTTT. Amino acid sequence: CASSLRRGAEAFF.

The rearrangement uses TRBV12-5 and TRBJ1-3; TRBD1 aligns across 7 bases. Germline CDR1 LGHNT, CDR2 FRNRAP. This CDR3 region has 16 residues. V lost 5 bases and J lost 4; bases outside the gene matches: 11. The CDR3 protein is CASGRPDRVAGNTIYF. The DNA of the CDR3 is TGTGCTAGTGGTCGACCTGACAGGGTCGCCGGAAACACCATATATTTT.

The CDR3 bases are TGTGCCAGCAGCCCGATCGCCGGGACTAGCGGTTACAATGAGCAGTTCTTC. It specifies CASSPIAGTSGYNEQFF. The V call is TRBV4-2, the J call TRBJ2-1; 11 positions match TRBD2. V lost 4 bases and J lost 4; bases outside the gene matches: 9. This CDR3 is 17 amino acids long. CDR1 is LGHNA and CDR2 is YNFKEQ in the germline V gene.

The CDR3 loop reads CASSDLYSGNTIYF. CDR3 nucleotide sequence: TGTGCCAGCAGTGACTTATACTCTGGAAACACCATATATTTT. The chain carries TRBV2 and TRBJ1-3; D gene unclear. The CDR3 totals 14 residues. CDR1 is SNHLY, CDR2 FYNNEI, per germline. V shed 3 bases and J shed 0 bases, with 6 bases lying between them.

The chain combines TRBV10-3 with TRBJ1-1; D is ambiguous. The CDR3 is 14 residues long. V was shortened by 6 bases and J by 0 bases, with 11 bases between the two germline ends. Germline loops: CDR1 ENHRY, CDR2 SYGVKD. In nucleotides, the CDR3 is TGTGCCATCAGGTCTAGCCTCATGAACACTGAAGCTTTCTTT. It specifies CAIRSSLMNTEAFF.